The 5 T cell receptor beta chains in this list originate from one sample, sequenced in a study of cytomegalovirus exposure and HLA in healthy donors. 13 Jbeta primers and 60 Vbeta primers were used for the PCR. TCRdb's table, derived via immunoSEQ multiplex PCR, lists solely in-frame clones and lacks some. The sample shows roughly 76,000 clones, 65% to 80% of them seen only once. Sequences were obtained from PBMCs. These receptors were taken from a man younger than 40 in good health and CMV-seronegative.

The table lists this clone with a count of one. The chain couples TRBV27 to TRBJ2-2; D is possibly TRBD2 (5 bases). Per the germline V gene, CDR1 is MNHEY and CDR2 is SMNVEV (reference sequence). CDR3 length: 13 residues. V gave up 8 bases and J gave up 5 bases, with 12 bases separating them. DNA of the CDR3: TGTGCCAGCCACGTTCCGGGAACCGGGGAGCTGTTTTTT. Translation: CASHVPGTGELFF.

J is TRBJ2-5 and V is TRBV4-1; 11 bases fit TRBD2. CDR3 length: 17 amino acids. Germline CDR1 MGHRA, CDR2 YSYEKL. V lost 0 bases to trimming and J lost 4 bases; unmatched junction nucleotides: 7. In DNA form, the CDR3 reads TGCGCCAGCAGCCAAGAAGGGGGCCTAGCGGGAGGAGAGACCCAGTACTTC. It yields the protein CASSQEGGLAGGETQYF.

The chain couples TRBV6-1 to TRBJ2-5, with 11 bases aligning to TRBD2. Germline trimming cut 5 bases from V and 3 bases from J; bases unmatched to any gene: 5. From germline, CDR1 is MNHNS and CDR2 SASEGT. The CDR3 extends over 15 amino acids. Here the CDR3 DNA reads TGTGCCAGCAGTTTTAGCGGGGGGGCCGAAGAGACCCAGTACTTC. It yields the protein CASSFSGGAEETQYF.

This clone appeared once. The V and J genes are TRBV10-3 and TRBJ1-5; D unclear. Trimming stripped 3 bases from V and 4 bases from J, with 4 bases between. The CDR3 has 12 amino acids. Germline assignment: CDR1 ENHRY and CDR2 SYGVKD. CDR3 sequence: CAISDSNQPQHF. The CDR3 DNA is TGTGCCATCAGTGATTCGAATCAGCCCCAGCATTTT.

The chain uses TRBV5-6 and TRBJ2-2; 10 bases are shared with TRBD1. Germline assignment: CDR1 SGHDT and CDR2 YYEEEE. With V trimmed by 5 bases and J by 3 bases, 10 bases remained unmatched. This CDR3 spans 17 amino acids. The CDR3 protein is CASRRRQGAPDTGELFF. The CDR3 DNA is TGTGCCAGCAGAAGAAGACAGGGGGCGCCGGACACCGGGGAGCTGTTTTTT.